This entry concerns a single T cell receptor beta chain. Its antigen is unknown. Primers: 60 Vbeta forward and 13 Jbeta reverse. Some clones are missing from TCRdb's copy, which holds only in-frame ones; the method was immunoSEQ multiplex PCR. The sample consists of about 150,000 clones, approximately 85% of them appearing once. This record belongs to a study of cytomegalovirus exposure and HLA in healthy donors. Points from the study as a whole: Donor immune exposure was known only as CMV serostatus. TCR beta sequences reportedly predicted most subjects' HLA-A and HLA-B alleles accurately.

The CDR3 runs to 16 residues. Germline V gene sequence: CDR1 SGHDN, CDR2 FVKESK. J lost 1 base, V lost 5 bases, and 6 bases had no gene match. The rearrangement joins TRBV14 to TRBJ2-3, with 10 bases aligning to TRBD1. This clonotype was sampled from a man aged 25-45 years in good health and CMV-seropositive. Sequenced material: PBMCs. CDR3 protein: CASSKDRGIRTDTQYF. As DNA, the CDR3 is TGTGCCAGCAGCAAGGACAGGGGGATTCGCACAGATACGCAGTATTTT.